One and the same sample provided the 14 T cell receptor beta chains below, sequenced in a study of response to subunit inactivated influenza vaccine. A single record per CDR3 protein comes from TCRdb applying MiXCR to the RT-PCR reads. The sample includes about 540,000 distinct CDR3 sequences, roughly 25% of them seen just once. These data were also filed under a second study, of T cells expressing NK-cell markers. That source adds: The TCR beta cDNA came from 5'RACE template switching with UMIs.

The specimen was CD4+ T cells sorted from PBMCs, collected about 11 days after vaccination. Every receptor here comes from a man in his fifties or sixties who received an inactivated influenza vaccine.

The gene calls are TRBV19 and TRBJ1-5; D gene unclear. The CDR3 is 12 amino acids. Trimming left V 5 bases short and J 6 bases short, with 8 bases between. CDR1 is LNHDA and CDR2 is SQIVND in the germline V gene (reference sequence). CDR3 DNA: TGTGCCAGTAGTGCAGACACTCAGCCCCAGCATTTT. Residues: CASSADTQPQHF.

This chain connects TRBV7-2 to TRBJ2-7; 9 nucleotides agree with TRBD2. The length of the CDR3 is 18 residues. Germline values: CDR1 SGHTA, CDR2 FQGNSA. Trimming cost V 0 bases and J 1 base; bases outside gene matches: 10. The chain's CDR3 is CASSLASGGSRLSYEQYF. CDR3 nucleotide sequence: TGTGCCAGCAGCTTAGCAAGCGGGGGGTCTCGTTTGTCCTACGAGCAGTACTTC.

The rearrangement links TRBV20-1 to TRBJ2-5; possibly TRBD2 for D (6 bases). The germline gives CDR1 DFQATT, CDR2 SNEGSKA (reference sequence). Trimming removed 3 bases from V and 4 bases from J, with 15 bases in between. This CDR3 contains 14 residues. In nucleotides, the CDR3 is TGCAGTGCTAGGTCTGGACTAACCCTAGAGACCCAGTACTTC. Its translation: CSARSGLTLETQYF.

The V call is TRBV20-1, the J call TRBJ1-5, with D uncertain. The CDR3 covers 15 residues. The germline V gene encodes CDR1 DFQATT and CDR2 SNEGSKA (reference sequence). The V end was cut by 5 bases, the J end by 4 bases, with 18 bases between. CDR3 residues: CSASRLEASNQPQHF. CDR3 in DNA: TGCAGTGCTTCCCGATTAGAGGCTTCGAATCAGCCCCAGCATTTT.

This clonotype showed up many times. The CDR3 bases are TGTGCCAGCACCAACTCGAAGACCCAGTACTTC. This encodes CASTNSKTQYF. The rearrangement joins TRBV12-3 or TRBV12-4 to TRBJ2-5, with no clear D. The CDR3 runs to 11 residues. Trimming left V 7 bases short and J 6 bases short, with 9 bases between.

This clonotype was seen only a few times. Written as DNA, the CDR3 is TGTGCCAGCAGCTCTGGAAAACCGGGACAGGGAGTGGTGAATGAGCAGTTCTTC. Protein product: CASSSGKPGQGVVNEQFF. The chain recombines TRBV11-2 with TRBJ2-1; TRBD1 matches 9 bases. CDR3 length equals 18 residues. The germline V gene has CDR1 SGHAT and CDR2 FQNNGV. V lost 4 bases to trimming and J lost 7 bases; unmatched junction nucleotides: 17.

The chain uses TRBV20-1 and TRBJ1-6; a possible D gene is TRBD1 (5 bases). Germline CDR1 and CDR2: DFQATT and SNEGSKA (reference sequence). Trimming took off 1 base at V and 0 bases at J, with 13 bases between the two ends. CDR3 length equals 17 residues. CDR3 region: CSARGAQGRSYNSPLHF. The CDR3 DNA reads as TGCAGTGCTAGAGGAGCCCAGGGACGCTCCTATAATTCACCCCTCCACTTT.

This clonotype has more than one count but fewer than ten. The CDR3 reads CASSPSAPTEAFF. The CDR3 DNA is TGTGCCAGCTCACCCTCCGCCCCGACTGAAGCTTTCTTT. The chain combines TRBV18 with TRBJ1-1; D is uncertain. This CDR3 spans 13 amino acids. The V gene lost 3 bases and the J gene lost 5 bases, with 10 bases spanning the gap. Germline lookup yields CDR1 KGHSH and CDR2 LQKENI.

The J gene is TRBJ1-3, the V gene TRBV10-3; D remains unclear. V was pared by 2 bases and J by 9 bases, with 14 bases between. CDR3 size: 14 residues. CDR1 and CDR2 from the germline V gene are ENHRY and SYGVKD. The CDR3 bases are TGTGCCATCAGTGAGGATGTCGGCGGCAGCACCATATATTTT. The encoded protein is CAISEDVGGSTIYF.

This clonotype appeared a few times. The rearrangement links TRBV3-1 to TRBJ2-2, with TRBD2 identical over 11 bases. Germline V gene data show CDR1 as LGHDT and CDR2 as YNNKEL (reference sequence). This CDR3 comprises 14 residues. V trimming: 10 bases; J trimming: 3 bases; junction bases outside the gene matches: 4. CDR3 residues: CATGTSGYTGELFF. CDR3 bases: TGTGCCACCGGGACTAGCGGTTACACCGGGGAGCTGTTTTTT.

The chain couples TRBV20-1 to TRBJ1-6, with D uncertain. Per the germline V gene, CDR1 is DFQATT and CDR2 is SNEGSKA (reference sequence). CDR3 length: 13 residues. Trimming took 0 bases from V and 6 from J, leaving 6 bases between them. CDR3 bases: TGCAGTGCTAGAGAGGTCCGTAATTCACCCCTCCACTTT. Its protein is CSAREVRNSPLHF.

The sample holds a few counts of this clonotype. J is TRBJ2-3 and V is TRBV10-3; 13 bases are a match to TRBD2. The CDR3 is 14 amino acids. Trimming cost V 10 bases and J 6 bases; bases outside gene matches: 7. Germline V gene sequence: CDR1 ENHRY, CDR2 SYGVKD. This chain's CDR3 is CASWTSGSWDTQYF. The CDR3 nucleotides read TGTGCCAGCTGGACTAGCGGGAGTTGGGATACGCAGTATTTT.

This clonotype appeared many times. V and J are TRBV5-1 and TRBJ2-5; the D gene is possibly TRBD1 (5 bases). Germline assignment: CDR1 SGHRS and CDR2 YFSETQ. The length of the CDR3 is 12 residues. V gave up 4 bases and J gave up 5 bases, with 9 bases separating them. Here the CDR3 DNA reads TGCGCCAGCAGCCAGGGCCGGGAGACCCAGTACTTC. Translation gives CASSQGRETQYF.

This clonotype was detected only a few times. The chain links TRBV5-1 to TRBJ2-1; TRBD2 might be the D (5 bases). Trimming shortened V by 0 bases and J by 6 bases, and 16 bases separated the two germline ends. CDR3 length: 16 residues. Germline CDR1 reads SGHRS; CDR2 reads YFSETQ. CDR3 loop: CASSLVGLALGNEQFF. For the CDR3, the DNA is TGCGCCAGCAGCTTGGTCGGGCTAGCCCTAGGCAATGAGCAGTTCTTC.